This TCR beta chain was sequenced in a study of CD8 T cells in ankylosing spondylitis (dated by TCRdb to about 2017). Broadly, across the study: T cell receptor beta repertoires were profiled in healthy donors and ankylosing spondylitis patients so that disease-linked TCR variants could be found. The full study cohort was made up of roughly 25 ankylosing spondylitis patients and roughly 100 healthy donors. Peripheral blood samples were taken, and synovial fluid was additionally collected from ankylosing spondylitis patients. What the work shows at the level of the full study, not this receptor alone: The disease-linked clones showed a CD8+ phenotype and occurred at relatively low frequencies in peripheral blood. Some motif variants were previously reported in synovial fluid and blood of reactive arthritis patients, suggesting common disease-initiation mechanisms. The disease-linked clones were reported as significantly enriched in matched synovial fluid samples from ankylosing spondylitis patients. Blood from ankylosing spondylitis patients appeared to be characterized by a TCR beta motif made up of several highly homologous amino acid variants.

Comments on this clonotype: There is no known antigen for this receptor. It has no much larger one-base neighbor in the sample; base qualities were not kept.

Looking up the germline V gene yields CDR1 SGHTA and CDR2 FQGNSA. The CDR3 has 13 amino acids, counting the end cysteine and phenylalanine. The read is trimmed to its CDR3 DNA, 39 bases read in frame from base 1. Germline trimming: 5 bases from V, 6 bases from J; junction bases outside gene matches: 6. The reads were generated on an Illumina HiSeq 2500. TCR beta libraries were prepared by quantitative 5'-RACE with molecular barcodes. For the original study's pipeline: To identify disease-linked TCR variants, a new computational method was used, one built on a probabilistic model of VDJ rearrangement. TCRdb cleaned the public reads at Q25 with fastp, built clones with MiXCR and kept in-frame beta chains. Every CDR3 protein is listed once, alongside the most common genes and DNA of its rows. TCRdb's processing, not the study's, gives the V and J calls here. This sample holds 250,000 to 300,000 distinct CDR3 sequences; around 20% were observed only once. Of the sample, less than 9% is held by the ten largest clones.

What was sequenced was blood, either unsorted or a sorted T cell fraction (not recorded which). The TCR sequence derives from a male donor with ankylosing spondylitis or in good health (not recorded which). The V gene is TRBV7-2 and the J gene is TRBJ1-2, and 7 bases in between align with TRBD1. The CDR3 reads CASSQPGTDGYTF. The DNA sequence is TGTGCCAGCAGCCAACCCGGGACAGATGGCTACACCTTC.